A selection of T cell receptor beta chains follows, all from one sample in a study of T cells in Graves' hyperthyroidism and ophthalmopathy. In TCRdb, the multiplex PCR reads were re-called with MiXCR into one record per CDR3 protein. The sample gives just under 750,000 distinct CDR3 sequences, 30% to 40% of which show up once; 31% is in the top ten. Sample: blood. All receptors derive from a woman aged 40 to 50 with Graves' hyperthyroidism. Both conserved end residues are part of each CDR3. The D gene is left open where the match is weak. The size of a clone is reported for some rows only, either as once, few or many, or as a class for expanded clones.

size	V	D	J	CDR3	DNA
few	TRBV6-4	NA	TRBJ2-2	CASSDSGLTGELFF	TGTGCCAGCAGTGACTCGGGCCTCACCGGGGAGCTGTTTTTT
NA	TRBV7-9	NA	TRBJ1-1	CASSPGQPSMNTEAFF	TGTGCCAGCAGCCCAGGACAGCCCTCAATGAACACTGAAGCTTTCTTT
NA	TRBV7-9	NA	TRBJ2-7	CASSDIGRYTYEQYF	TGTGCCAGCAGTGATATCGGGCGATACACCTACGAGCAGTACTTC
few	TRBV27	NA	TRBJ1-2	CASSFRGGDGYTF	TGTGCCAGCAGTTTCCGGGGGGGTGACGGCTACACCTTC
NA	TRBV29-1	TRBD1	TRBJ2-7	CSSGQASSYEQYF	TGCAGCTCCGGACAGGCCAGCTCCTACGAGCAGTACTTC
NA	TRBV5-1	TRBD2	TRBJ2-7	CASSKRGLAGGNRSSYEQYF	TGCGCCAGCAGCAAGAGAGGGCTAGCGGGAGGTAACCGGAGCTCCTACGAGCAGTACTTC
NA	TRBV6-5	TRBD1	TRBJ1-4	CASSLEGQGLEKLFF	TGTGCCAGCAGTCTAGAGGGACAGGGGCTCGAAAAACTGTTTTTT
NA	TRBV19	NA	TRBJ2-7	CASSAPGGAIYEQYF	TGTGCCAGTAGTGCCCCGGGGGGCGCCATTTACGAGCAGTACTTC
NA	TRBV11-1	NA	TRBJ2-7	CASSFPGQGGYEQYF	TGTGCCAGCAGCTTCCCAGGCCAGGGGGGCTACGAGCAGTACTTC
NA	TRBV9	NA	TRBJ2-2	CASSVIPRQTNTGELFF	TGTGCCAGCAGCGTCATCCCGAGACAGACGAACACCGGGGAGCTGTTTTTT
many	TRBV7-9	NA	TRBJ1-1	CASSLDWGVNTEAFF	TGTGCCAGCAGCCTAGATTGGGGAGTCAACACTGAAGCTTTCTTT
many	TRBV19	TRBD1	TRBJ1-2	CASSRQGLSGYTF	TGTGCCAGTAGTAGACAGGGCCTAAGCGGCTACACCTTC
NA	TRBV10-3	TRBD1	TRBJ1-6	CAISDGTGRNSPLHF	TGTGCCATCAGTGACGGGACAGGGAGAAATTCACCCCTCCACTTT
NA	TRBV10-3	NA	TRBJ1-1	CAISYGKDGSEAFF	TGTGCCATCAGTTACGGAAAGGACGGAAGTGAAGCTTTCTTT
many	TRBV10-3	NA	TRBJ2-5	CAISEKGEGKETQYF	TGTGCCATCAGTGAGAAAGGCGAGGGTAAGGAGACCCAGTACTTC
NA	TRBV6-4	NA	TRBJ1-4	CASSYLARPATNEKLFF	TGTGCCAGCAGTTACCTCGCTAGACCTGCAACTAATGAAAAACTGTTTTTT
NA	TRBV7-2	NA	TRBJ2-3	CASSSYAGDTQYF	TGTGCCAGCAGCTCCTACGCAGGGGATACGCAGTATTTT
NA	TRBV13	NA	TRBJ2-1	CASSLAGPRTEQFF	TGTGCCAGCAGCTTAGCCGGGCCACGTACTGAGCAGTTCTTC
NA	TRBV7-8	NA	TRBJ1-4	CASSLGWQKLFF	TGTGCCAGCAGTTTAGGCTGGCAAAAACTGTTTTTT
many	TRBV12-3/TRBV12-4	NA	TRBJ2-7	CASSLLGVREQYF	TGTGCCAGCAGTTTACTTGGGGTCCGGGAGCAGTACTTC
many	TRBV19	NA	TRBJ1-5	CASVGLNSNQPQHF	TGTGCCAGCGTGGGACTGAATAGCAATCAGCCCCAGCATTTT
few	TRBV11-2	NA	TRBJ1-2	CASSFGLAYGYTF	TGTGCCAGCAGCTTCGGACTGGCCTATGGCTACACCTTC
NA	TRBV6-1	NA	TRBJ2-7	CASSLPGTGYYEQYF	TGTGCCAGCAGTCTACCAGGCACTGGTTACTACGAGCAGTACTTC
few	TRBV7-2	NA	TRBJ2-7	CASGQVGGAYSEQYF	TGCGCCAGCGGCCAAGTGGGGGGGGCGTACTCCGAGCAGTACTTC
NA	TRBV28	TRBD1	TRBJ1-5	CASSRLKWDSQEHF	TGTGCCAGCAGCCGCCTTAAGTGGGACAGCCAAGAGCATTTT
NA	TRBV2	NA	TRBJ1-2	CASSLSGRVGYGYTF	TGTGCCAGCAGTTTATCGGGAAGGGTTGGATATGGCTACACCTTC
many	TRBV7-9	NA	TRBJ1-2	CASSVSNYGYTF	TGTGCCAGCAGCGTTTCCAACTATGGCTACACCTTC
NA	TRBV5-4	NA	TRBJ2-7	CASLNRASYEQYF	TGTGCCAGTCTAAACAGGGCCTCCTACGAGCAGTACTTC
once	TRBV11-2	NA	TRBJ1-4	CASSLGRLINEKLLF	TGTGCCAGCAGCTTAGGCCGACTGATTAATGAAAAACTGCTTTTT
NA	TRBV6-5	NA	TRBJ1-2	CASSTPTAANYGYTF	TGTGCCAGCAGTACCCCGACGGCCGCTAACTATGGCTACACCTTC
once	TRBV6-1	NA	TRBJ1-1	CASKKGLRAFF	TGTGCCAGCAAAAAGGGTCTCCGGGCTTTCTTT
many	TRBV29-1	NA	TRBJ2-5	CSVEGQETQYF	TGCAGCGTTGAAGGGCAAGAGACCCAGTACTTC
few	TRBV4-3	NA	TRBJ1-4	CASSQDPPPGRSREKLFF	TGCGCCAGCAGCCAAGATCCGCCTCCCGGACGTTCTAGGGAAAAACTGTTTTTT
few	TRBV4-3	TRBD1	TRBJ1-2	CASSPGTGQYGYTF	TGCGCCAGCAGCCCGGGGACAGGCCAATATGGCTACACCTTC
NA	TRBV7-9	TRBD2	TRBJ2-2	CASSLRASGGLGTGELFF	TGTGCCAGCAGCTTAAGGGCTAGCGGGGGCTTGGGCACCGGGGAGCTGTTTTTT